This T cell receptor beta chain stems from a study of blood T cell repertoires in COVID-19 (dated by TCRdb to between 2020 and 2021). Turning to the overall study: The collaborator samples originated in the United States, Italy and Spain and spanned the acute and convalescent phases of COVID-19. Samples came from the ongoing ImmuneRACE study (first 160 participants) plus 1,254 subjects from 6 global collaborators. The material from the prospective study consisted of cDNA or gDNA derived from T cells, B-cell-depleted T cells, or PBMCs. Subjects who had been exposed to COVID-19, were actively infected with it, or had recovered from it provided the deeply sampled blood TCRbeta repertoires that made up the dataset. The repertoires were released in a freely available public database intended as a resource for research on the immune response to SARS-CoV-2. Where HLA class I and class II types were available, the types were taken from metadata supplied by the sample provider, not from assay-based typing. Sample metadata almost always included a de-identified subject ID, COVID-19 status, age in years and sex. The research as a whole found: The amount of clinical and demographic metadata varied by source and participant and was provided uncurated.

At one collaborating source in Seattle, patients were enrolled during active infection and were followed longitudinally through the course of disease. Collaborating institutions collected whole blood in K2EDTA tubes following their own protocols. For TCRbeta analysis, collaborators shipped samples in one of three forms: frozen whole blood, isolated PBMCs, or DNA extracted from either of those sample types. Note on this clone: Its antigen has not been determined. The input lacks base qualities; no much larger clone sits a single base away.

CDR1 and CDR2 are read off the germline V gene (reference sequence) as SGHKS and YYEKEE. The CDR3 sequence holds 15 residues, the cysteine and phenylalanine included. Only the CDR3 region is kept as DNA, spanning 45 bases read in frame from base 1. V is pruned by 1 base and J by 3 bases, leaving 6 bases of the junction without a gene match. TCRbeta CDR3 regions were amplified from genomic DNA using the immunoSEQ Assay, a bias-controlled multiplex PCR. Turning to the authors' computational methods: Within the assay, amplification of reference gene primers was used to estimate how many nucleated cells each sample contained. To quantify the absolute abundance of each unique TCRbeta CDR3 rearrangement, sequence reads were collapsed and filtered. Productive Simpson clonality was computed per sample as the square root of Simpson's diversity index over productive rearrangements. TCRdb re-hosts the immuneACCESS table, in-frame sequences only. Its copies lack some clones; in the studies checked, an unresolved V gene accounts for under half of them, and the cause for the rest is not known. V, J and clone size are taken as reported in that table, and D and trimming were inferred from the DNA itself. The sample table records fewer than 650,000 clones; around 90% of these occur just once. The ten largest clones capture around 8% of the sample.

The sequenced sample consisted of peripheral blood. The rearranged segments are TRBV5-5 and TRBJ1-2, and TRBD1 matches 7 of the central bases. The TCR was taken from a woman aged 45-65 years with COVID-19, enrolled during active disease. In nucleotides, the sequence is TGTGCCAGCAGCTTGTTAGGGGGCGCCGACTATGGCTACACCTTC. Its protein is CASSLLGGADYGYTF.